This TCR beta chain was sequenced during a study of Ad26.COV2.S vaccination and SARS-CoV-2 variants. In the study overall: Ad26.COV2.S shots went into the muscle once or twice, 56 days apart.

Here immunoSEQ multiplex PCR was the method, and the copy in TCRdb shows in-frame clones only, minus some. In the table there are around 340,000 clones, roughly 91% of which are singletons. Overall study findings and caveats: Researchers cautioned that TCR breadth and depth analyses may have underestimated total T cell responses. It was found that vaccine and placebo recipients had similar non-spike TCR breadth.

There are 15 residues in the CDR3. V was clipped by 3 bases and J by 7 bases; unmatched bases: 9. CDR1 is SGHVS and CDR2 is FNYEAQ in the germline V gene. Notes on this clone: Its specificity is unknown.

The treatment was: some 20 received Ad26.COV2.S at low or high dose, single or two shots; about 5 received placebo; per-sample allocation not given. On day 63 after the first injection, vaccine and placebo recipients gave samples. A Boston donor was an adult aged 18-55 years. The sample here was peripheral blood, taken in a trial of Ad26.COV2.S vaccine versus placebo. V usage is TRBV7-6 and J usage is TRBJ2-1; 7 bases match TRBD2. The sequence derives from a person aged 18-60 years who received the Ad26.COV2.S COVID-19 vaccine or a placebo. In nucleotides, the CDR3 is TGTGCCAGCAGCTTTTGGGCGGGAGCAGGAAATGAGCAGTTCTTC. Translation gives CASSFWAGAGNEQFF.